The present entry profiles one TCR beta chain with its context. The sample is drawn from a study of blood T cell repertoires in COVID-19. In the study overall: From the United States, Italy and Spain came samples of acute and convalescent COVID-19. Sample material is recorded as cDNA or gDNA derived from T cells, B-cell-depleted T cells, or PBMCs.

In the source study's methods: Reference gene primer amplification gave nucleated cell count estimates. Method: immunoSEQ multiplex PCR; TCRdb's copy keeps in-frame clones and lacks some. The V and J calls and clone size come from that table; D and trimming were worked out from the DNA. The data show 250,000 to 300,000 clones, with around 81% seen just once and just under 3% held by the top ten. Sequencing was carried out using peripheral blood. This receptor was identified in a woman aged 55-69 years with active or convalescent COVID-19.

Here the CDR3 reads CASKVGTLDGEKLFF. The CDR3 nucleotides are TGTGCCAGCAAGGTTGGGACACTCGATGGGGAAAAACTGTTTTTT. The chain recombines TRBV19 with TRBJ1-4, with D maybe TRBD1 (6 bases). Trimming shortened V by 9 bases and J by 8 bases, and 22 bases separated the two germline ends. Per the germline V gene, CDR1 is LNHDA and CDR2 is SQIVND (reference sequence). CDR3 size: 15 residues.